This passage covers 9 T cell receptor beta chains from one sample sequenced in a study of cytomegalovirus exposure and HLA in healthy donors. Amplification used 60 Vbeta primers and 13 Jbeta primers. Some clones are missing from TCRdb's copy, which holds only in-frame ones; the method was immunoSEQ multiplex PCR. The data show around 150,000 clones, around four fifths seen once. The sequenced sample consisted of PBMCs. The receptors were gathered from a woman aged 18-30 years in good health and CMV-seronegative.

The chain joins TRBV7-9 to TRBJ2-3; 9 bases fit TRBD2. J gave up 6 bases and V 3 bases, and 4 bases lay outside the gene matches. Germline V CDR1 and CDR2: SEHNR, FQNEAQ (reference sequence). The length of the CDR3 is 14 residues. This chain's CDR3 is CASSFSGSPDTQYF. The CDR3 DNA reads TGTGCCAGCAGCTTTAGCGGGAGCCCCGATACGCAGTATTTT.

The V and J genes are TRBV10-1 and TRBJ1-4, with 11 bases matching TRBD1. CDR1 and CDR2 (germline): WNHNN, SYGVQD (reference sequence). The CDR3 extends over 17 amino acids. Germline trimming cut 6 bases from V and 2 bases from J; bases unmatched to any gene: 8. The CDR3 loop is CASRWTGGVVTNEKLFF. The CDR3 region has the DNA TGCGCCAGCAGATGGACAGGGGGCGTCGTGACTAATGAAAAACTGTTTTTT.

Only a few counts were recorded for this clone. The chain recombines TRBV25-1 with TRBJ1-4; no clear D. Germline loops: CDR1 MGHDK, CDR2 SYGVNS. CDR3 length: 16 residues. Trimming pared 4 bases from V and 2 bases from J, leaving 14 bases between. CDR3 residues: CASSGYSGSTNEKLFF. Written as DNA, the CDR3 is TGTGCCAGCAGTGGTTACTCAGGCTCCACTAATGAAAAACTGTTTTTT.

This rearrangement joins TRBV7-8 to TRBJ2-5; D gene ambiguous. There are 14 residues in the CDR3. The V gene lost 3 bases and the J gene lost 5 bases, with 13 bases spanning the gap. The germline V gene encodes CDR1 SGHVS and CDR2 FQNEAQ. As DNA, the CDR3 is TGTGCCAGCAGCTTGGAGCGCGCCTGGGAGACCCAGTACTTC. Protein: CASSLERAWETQYF.

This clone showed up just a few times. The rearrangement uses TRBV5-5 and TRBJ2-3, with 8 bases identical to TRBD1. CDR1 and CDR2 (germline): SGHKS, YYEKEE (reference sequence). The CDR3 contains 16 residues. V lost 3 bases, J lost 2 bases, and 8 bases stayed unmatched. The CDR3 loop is CASSSQGGVNTDTQYF. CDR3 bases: TGTGCCAGCAGCTCACAGGGGGGAGTCAACACAGATACGCAGTATTTT. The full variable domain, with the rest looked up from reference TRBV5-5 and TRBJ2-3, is DAGVTQSPTHLIKTRGQQVTLRCSPISGHKSVSWYQQVLGQGPQFIFQYYEKEERGRGNFPDRFSARQFPNYSSELNVNALLLGDSALYLCASSSQGGVNTDTQYFGPGTRLTVL.

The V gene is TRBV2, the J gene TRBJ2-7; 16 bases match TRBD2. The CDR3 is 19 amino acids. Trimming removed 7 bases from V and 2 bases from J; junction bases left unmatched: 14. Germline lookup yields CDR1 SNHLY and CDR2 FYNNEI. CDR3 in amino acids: CASIRTRGLAGGRAYEQYF. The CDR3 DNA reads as TGTGCCAGCATCCGAACTAGGGGACTAGCGGGAGGGCGGGCCTACGAGCAGTACTTC.

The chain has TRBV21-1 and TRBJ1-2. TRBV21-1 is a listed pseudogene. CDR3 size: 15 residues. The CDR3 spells CASSKVAGEGGGYTF. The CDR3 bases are TGTGCCAGCAGCAAAGTCGCGGGGGAGGGGGGTGGCTACACCTTC.

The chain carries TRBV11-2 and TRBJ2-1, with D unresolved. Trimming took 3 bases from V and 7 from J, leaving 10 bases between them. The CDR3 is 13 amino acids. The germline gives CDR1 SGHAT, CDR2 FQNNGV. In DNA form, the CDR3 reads TGTGCCAGCAGCTTTAGAGTAATGAATGAGCAGTTCTTC. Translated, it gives CASSFRVMNEQFF.

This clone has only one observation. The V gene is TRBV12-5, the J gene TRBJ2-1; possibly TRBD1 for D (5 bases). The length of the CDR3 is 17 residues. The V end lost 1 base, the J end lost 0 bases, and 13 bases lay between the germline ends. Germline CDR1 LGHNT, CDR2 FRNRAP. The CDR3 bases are TGTGCTAGTGGTTTGGATGTGGGGCAGAGCTCCTACAATGAGCAGTTCTTC. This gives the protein CASGLDVGQSSYNEQFF.